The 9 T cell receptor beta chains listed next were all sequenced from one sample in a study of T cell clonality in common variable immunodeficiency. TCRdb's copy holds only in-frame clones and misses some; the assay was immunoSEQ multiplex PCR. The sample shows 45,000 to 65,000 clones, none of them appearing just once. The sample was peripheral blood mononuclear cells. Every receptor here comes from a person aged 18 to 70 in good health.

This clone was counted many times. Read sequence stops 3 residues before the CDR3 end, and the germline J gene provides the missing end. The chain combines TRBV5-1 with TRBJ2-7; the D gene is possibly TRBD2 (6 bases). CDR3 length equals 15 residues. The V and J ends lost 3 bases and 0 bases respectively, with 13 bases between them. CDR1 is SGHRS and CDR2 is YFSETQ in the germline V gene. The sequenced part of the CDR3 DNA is TGCGCCAGCAGCTCTTTAGCGGCCCACTCCTACGAG. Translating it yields CASSSLAAHSYE. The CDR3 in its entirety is CASSSLAAHSYEQYF.

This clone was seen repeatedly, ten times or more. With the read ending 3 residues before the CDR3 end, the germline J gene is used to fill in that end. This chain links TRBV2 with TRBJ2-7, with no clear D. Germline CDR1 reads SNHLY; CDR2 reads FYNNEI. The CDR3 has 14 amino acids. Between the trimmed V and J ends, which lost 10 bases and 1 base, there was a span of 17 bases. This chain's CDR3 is CAINRGPISYEQYF. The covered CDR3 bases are TGTGCCATCAACAGAGGTCCTATATCCTACGAG.

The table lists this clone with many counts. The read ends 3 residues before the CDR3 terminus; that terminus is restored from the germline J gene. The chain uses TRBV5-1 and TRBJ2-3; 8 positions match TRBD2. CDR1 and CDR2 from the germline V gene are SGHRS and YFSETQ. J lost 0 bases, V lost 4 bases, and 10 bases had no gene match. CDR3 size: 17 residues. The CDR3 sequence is CASSLPPSGLSTDTQYF. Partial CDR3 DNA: TGCGCCAGCAGCCTCCCACCTAGCGGGCTCAGCACAGATACG.

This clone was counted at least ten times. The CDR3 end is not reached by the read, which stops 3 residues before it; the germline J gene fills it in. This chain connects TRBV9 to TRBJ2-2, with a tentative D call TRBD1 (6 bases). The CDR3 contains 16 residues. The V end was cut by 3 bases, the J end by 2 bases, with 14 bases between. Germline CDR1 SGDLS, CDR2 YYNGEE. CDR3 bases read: TGTGCCAGCAGCGCGTGGGAACAGGGTAACACCGGGGAG. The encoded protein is CASSAWEQGNTGE. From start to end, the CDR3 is CASSAWEQGNTGELFF.

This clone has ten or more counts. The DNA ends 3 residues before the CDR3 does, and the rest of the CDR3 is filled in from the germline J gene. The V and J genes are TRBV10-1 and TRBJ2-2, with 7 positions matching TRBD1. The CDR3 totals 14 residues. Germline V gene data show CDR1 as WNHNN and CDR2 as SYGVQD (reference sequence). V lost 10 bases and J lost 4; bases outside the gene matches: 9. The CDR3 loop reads CATGPAGGTGELFF. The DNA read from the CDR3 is TGCGCCACCGGGCCCGCAGGGGGCACCGGGGAG.

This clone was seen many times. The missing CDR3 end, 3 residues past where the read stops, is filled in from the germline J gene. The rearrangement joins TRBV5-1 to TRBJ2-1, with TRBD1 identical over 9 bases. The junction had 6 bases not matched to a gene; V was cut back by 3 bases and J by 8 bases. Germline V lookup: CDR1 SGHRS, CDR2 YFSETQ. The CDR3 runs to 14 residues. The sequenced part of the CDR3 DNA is TGCGCCAGCAGCTGGGACAGGGCGGTTGATGAG. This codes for CASSWDRAVDE. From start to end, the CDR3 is CASSWDRAVDEQFF.

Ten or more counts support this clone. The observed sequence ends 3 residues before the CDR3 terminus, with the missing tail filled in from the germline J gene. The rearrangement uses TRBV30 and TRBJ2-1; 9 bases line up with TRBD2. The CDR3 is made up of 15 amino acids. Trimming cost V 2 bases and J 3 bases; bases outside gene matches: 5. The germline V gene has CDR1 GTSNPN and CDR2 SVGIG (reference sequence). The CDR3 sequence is CAWSRAGGYYNEQFF. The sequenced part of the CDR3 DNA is TGTGCCTGGAGTCGCGCGGGAGGGTACTACAATGAG.

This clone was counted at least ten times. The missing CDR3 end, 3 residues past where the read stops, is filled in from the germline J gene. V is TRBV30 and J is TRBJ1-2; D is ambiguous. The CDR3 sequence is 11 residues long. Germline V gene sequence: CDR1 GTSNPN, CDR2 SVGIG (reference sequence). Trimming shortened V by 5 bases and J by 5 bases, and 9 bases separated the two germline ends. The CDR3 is CAWEAAYGYTF. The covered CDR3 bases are TGTGCCTGGGAAGCCGCTTATGGC.

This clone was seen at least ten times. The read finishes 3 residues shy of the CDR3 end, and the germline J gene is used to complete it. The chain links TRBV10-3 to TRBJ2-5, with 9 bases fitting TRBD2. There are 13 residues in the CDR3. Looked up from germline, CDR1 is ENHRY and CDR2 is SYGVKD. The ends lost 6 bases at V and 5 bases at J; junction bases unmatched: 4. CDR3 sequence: CAIRPSGAETQYF. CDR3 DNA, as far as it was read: TGTGCCATCAGGCCTAGCGGGGCGGAGACC.